This TCR beta chain was sequenced for a study of cytotoxic CD8 clonotypes in ibrutinib-treated CLL. At the level of the study: Responses: some 25 partial, 2 complete; after median around 68 months, around 15 stayed remitted, 12 progressed.

Assay used: immunoSEQ multiplex PCR; TCRdb lists only in-frame clones, some missing. The sample has 29,000 or so clones, 70% to 80% seen once. Study results and caveats: Sustained-remission and progressing patients had different sampling times. Clonality was higher at ibrutinib response and returned toward baseline at progression.

Germline V gene lookup returns CDR1 SGDLS and CDR2 YYNGEE. The CDR3 sequence is 14 residues long. The trim removed 7 bases at V and 3 bases at J, leaving 7 bases unmatched. Of note for this clone: The antigen is not known.

The chain is built from TRBV9 and TRBJ2-7; 10 bases align to TRBD1. This receptor was obtained from a human donor with chronic lymphocytic leukemia. Sequenced here: PBMCs, sampled after 36 months of ibrutinib treatment. CDR3 coding DNA: TGTGCCAGCGCGTCCGGGACAGGGGTCTACGAGCAGTACTTC. Protein product: CASASGTGVYEQYF.